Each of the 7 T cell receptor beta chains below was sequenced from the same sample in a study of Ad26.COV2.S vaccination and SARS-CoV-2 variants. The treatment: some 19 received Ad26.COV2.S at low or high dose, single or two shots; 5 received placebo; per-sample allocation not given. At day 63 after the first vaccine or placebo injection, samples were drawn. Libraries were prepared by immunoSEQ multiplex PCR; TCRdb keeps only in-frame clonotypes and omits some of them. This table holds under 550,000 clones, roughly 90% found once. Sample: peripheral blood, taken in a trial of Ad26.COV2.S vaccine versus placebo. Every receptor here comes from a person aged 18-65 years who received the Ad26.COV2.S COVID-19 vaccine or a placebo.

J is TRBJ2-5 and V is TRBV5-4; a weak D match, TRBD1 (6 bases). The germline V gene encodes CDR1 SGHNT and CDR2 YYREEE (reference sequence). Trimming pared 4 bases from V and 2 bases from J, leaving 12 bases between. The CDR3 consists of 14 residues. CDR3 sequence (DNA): TGTGCCAGCAGCCGGAGTGGACAGCAAGAGACCCAGTACTTC. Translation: CASSRSGQQETQYF.

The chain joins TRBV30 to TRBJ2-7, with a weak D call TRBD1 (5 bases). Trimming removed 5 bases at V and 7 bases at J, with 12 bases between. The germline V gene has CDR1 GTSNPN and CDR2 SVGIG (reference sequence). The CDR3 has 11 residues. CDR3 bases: TGTGCCTGGGGGGCGAACGGGGAGCAGTACTTC. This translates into CAWGANGEQYF.

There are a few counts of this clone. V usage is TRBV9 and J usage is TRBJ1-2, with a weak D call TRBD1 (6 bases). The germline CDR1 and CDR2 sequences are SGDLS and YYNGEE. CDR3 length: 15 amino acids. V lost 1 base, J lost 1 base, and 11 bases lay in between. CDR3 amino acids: CASSVSGDINYGYTF. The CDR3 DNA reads TGTGCCAGCAGCGTATCTGGGGACATTAACTATGGCTACACCTTC.

CDR3 in amino acids: CASGFVTQHYTEAFF. The CDR3 bases are TGTGCTAGTGGTTTCGTAACTCAGCATTACACTGAAGCTTTCTTT. This chain uses TRBV12-5 with TRBJ1-1; D unclear. CDR1 is LGHNT and CDR2 is FRNRAP in the germline V gene. The length of the CDR3 is 15 residues. Trimming cost V 3 bases and J 3 bases, with 14 bases left between them.

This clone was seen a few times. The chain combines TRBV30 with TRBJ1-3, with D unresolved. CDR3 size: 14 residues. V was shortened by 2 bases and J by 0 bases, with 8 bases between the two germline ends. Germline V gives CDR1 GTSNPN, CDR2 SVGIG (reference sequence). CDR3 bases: TGTGCCTGGAGTCGTCCGACCTCTGGAAACACCATATATTTT. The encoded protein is CAWSRPTSGNTIYF. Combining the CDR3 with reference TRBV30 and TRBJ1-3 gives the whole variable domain SQTIHQWPATLVQPVGSPLSLECTVEGTSNPNLYWYRQAAGRGLQLLFYSVGIGQISSEVPQNLSASRPQDRQFILSSKKLLLSDSGFYLCAWSRPTSGNTIYFGEGSWLTVV.

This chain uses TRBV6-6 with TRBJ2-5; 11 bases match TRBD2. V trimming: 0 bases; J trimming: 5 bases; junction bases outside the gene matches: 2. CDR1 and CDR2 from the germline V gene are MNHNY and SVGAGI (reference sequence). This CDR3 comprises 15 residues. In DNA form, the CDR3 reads TGTGCCAGCAGTTACTCGGGACTAGCGGCGGAGACCCAGTACTTC. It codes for CASSYSGLAAETQYF.

The CDR3 DNA sequence: TGTGCCAGCAGTCCCGGGACAGGGATTGAAGCTTTCTTT. Protein sequence: CASSPGTGIEAFF. The chain joins TRBV5-4 to TRBJ1-1; 9 bases are a match to TRBD1. J gave up 7 bases and V 5 bases, and 6 bases lay outside the gene matches. This CDR3 contains 13 residues. The germline V gene encodes CDR1 SGHNT and CDR2 YYREEE (reference sequence).